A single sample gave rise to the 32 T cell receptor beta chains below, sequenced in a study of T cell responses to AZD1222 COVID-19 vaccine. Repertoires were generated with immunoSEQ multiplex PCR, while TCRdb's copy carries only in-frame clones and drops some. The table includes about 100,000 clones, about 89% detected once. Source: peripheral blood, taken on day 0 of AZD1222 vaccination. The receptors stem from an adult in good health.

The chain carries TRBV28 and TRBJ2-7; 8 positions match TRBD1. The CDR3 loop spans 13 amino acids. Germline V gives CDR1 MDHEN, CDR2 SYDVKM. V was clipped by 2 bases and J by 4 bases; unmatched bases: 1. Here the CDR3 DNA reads TGTGCCAGCAGTTTACAGGGGGCATACGAGCAGTACTTC. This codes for CASSLQGAYEQYF.

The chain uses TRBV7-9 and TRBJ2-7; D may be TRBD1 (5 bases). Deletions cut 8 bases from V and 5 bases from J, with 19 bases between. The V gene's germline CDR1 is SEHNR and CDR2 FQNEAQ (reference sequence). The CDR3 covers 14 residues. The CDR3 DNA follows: TGTGCCAGCCGACAGAGTGTAGACGCCCACGAGCAGTACTTC. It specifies CASRQSVDAHEQYF.

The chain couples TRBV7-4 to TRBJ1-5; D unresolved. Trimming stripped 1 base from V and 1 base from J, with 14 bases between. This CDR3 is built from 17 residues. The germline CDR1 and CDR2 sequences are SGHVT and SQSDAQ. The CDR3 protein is CASSLEQFPWSNQPQHF. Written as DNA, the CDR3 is TGTGCCAGCAGCTTAGAACAATTCCCTTGGAGCAATCAGCCCCAGCATTTT.

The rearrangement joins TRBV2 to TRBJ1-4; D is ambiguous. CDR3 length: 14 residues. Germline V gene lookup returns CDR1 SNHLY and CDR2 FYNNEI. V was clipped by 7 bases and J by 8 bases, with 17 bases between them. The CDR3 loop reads CASKAPSVGEKLFF. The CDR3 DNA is TGTGCCAGCAAGGCCCCGTCCGTGGGGGAAAAACTGTTTTTT.

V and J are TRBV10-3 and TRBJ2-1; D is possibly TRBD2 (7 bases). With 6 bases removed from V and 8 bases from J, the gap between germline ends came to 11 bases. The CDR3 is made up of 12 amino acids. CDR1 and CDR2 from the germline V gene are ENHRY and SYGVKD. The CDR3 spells CAISGGGDEQFF. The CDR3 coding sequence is TGTGCCATCAGCGGAGGGGGGGATGAGCAGTTCTTC.

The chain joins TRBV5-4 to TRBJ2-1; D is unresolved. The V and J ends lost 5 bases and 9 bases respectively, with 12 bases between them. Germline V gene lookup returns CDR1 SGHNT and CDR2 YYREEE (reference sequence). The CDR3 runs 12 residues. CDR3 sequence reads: CASSLRSPEQFF. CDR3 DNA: TGTGCCAGCAGTCTAAGGTCCCCTGAGCAGTTCTTC.

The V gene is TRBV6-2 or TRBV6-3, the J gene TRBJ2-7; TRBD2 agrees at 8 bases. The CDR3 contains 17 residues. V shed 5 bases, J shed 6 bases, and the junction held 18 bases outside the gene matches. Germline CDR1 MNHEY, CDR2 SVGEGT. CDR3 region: CASSDPRTRGGYREQYF. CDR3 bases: TGTGCCAGCAGTGACCCGAGGACCCGGGGGGGATATCGCGAGCAGTACTTC.

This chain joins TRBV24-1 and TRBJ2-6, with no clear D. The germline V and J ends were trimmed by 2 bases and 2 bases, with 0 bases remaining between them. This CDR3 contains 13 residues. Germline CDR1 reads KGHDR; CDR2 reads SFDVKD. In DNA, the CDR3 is TGTGCCACCAGTGATTCTGGGGCCAACGTCCTGACTTTC. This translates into CATSDSGANVLTF.

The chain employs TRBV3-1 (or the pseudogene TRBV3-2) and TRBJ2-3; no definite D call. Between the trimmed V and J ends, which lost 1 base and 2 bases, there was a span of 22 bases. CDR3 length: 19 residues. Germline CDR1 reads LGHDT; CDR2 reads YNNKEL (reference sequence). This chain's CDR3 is CASSQVLLATRSDTDTQYF. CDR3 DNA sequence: TGTGCCAGCAGCCAAGTACTGTTGGCTACCAGAAGCGACACAGATACGCAGTATTTT.

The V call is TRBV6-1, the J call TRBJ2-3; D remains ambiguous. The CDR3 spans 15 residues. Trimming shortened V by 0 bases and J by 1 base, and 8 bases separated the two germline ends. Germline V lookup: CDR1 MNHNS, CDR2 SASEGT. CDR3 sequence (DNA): TGTGCCAGCAGTGAAGCGCTTCTGGGCACAGATACGCAGTATTTT. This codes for CASSEALLGTDTQYF.

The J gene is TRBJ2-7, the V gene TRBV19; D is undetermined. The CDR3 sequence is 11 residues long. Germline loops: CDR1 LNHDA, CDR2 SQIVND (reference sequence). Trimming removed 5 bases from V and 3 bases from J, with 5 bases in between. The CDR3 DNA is TGTGCCAGTAGTGGTAACTACGAGCAGTACTTC. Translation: CASSGNYEQYF. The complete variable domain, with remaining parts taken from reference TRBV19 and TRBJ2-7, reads DGGITQSPKYLFRKEGQNVTLSCEQNLNHDAMYWYRQDPGQGLRLIYYSQIVNDFQKGDIAEGYSVSREKKESFPLTVTSAQKNPTAFYLCASSGNYEQYFGPGTRLTVT.

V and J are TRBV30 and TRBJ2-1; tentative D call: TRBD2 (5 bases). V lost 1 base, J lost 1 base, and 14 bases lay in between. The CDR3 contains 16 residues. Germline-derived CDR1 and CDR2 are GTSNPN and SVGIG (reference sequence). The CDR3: CAWSGGQTRSYNEQFF. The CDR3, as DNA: TGTGCCTGGAGTGGAGGGCAAACTAGGTCCTACAATGAGCAGTTCTTC.

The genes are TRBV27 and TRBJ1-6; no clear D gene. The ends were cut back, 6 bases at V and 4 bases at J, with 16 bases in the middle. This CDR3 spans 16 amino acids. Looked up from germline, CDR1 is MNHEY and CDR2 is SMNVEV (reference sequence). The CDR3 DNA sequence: TGTGCCAGCAGCACCTTGGACTCTATTTATAATTCACCCCTCCACTTT. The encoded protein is CASSTLDSIYNSPLHF.

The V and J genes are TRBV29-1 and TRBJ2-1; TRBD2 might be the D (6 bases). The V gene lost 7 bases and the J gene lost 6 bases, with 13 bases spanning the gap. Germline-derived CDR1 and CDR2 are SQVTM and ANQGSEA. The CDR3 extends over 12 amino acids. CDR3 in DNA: TGCAGCGCCGGTTGGGGGGTCAATGAGCAGTTCTTC. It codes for CSAGWGVNEQFF.

The CDR3 protein is CASTMIGGLAGPSSYNEQFF. CDR3 bases: TGTGCCAGTACCATGATTGGGGGACTAGCGGGCCCGAGCTCCTACAATGAGCAGTTCTTC. This sequence joins TRBV19 and TRBJ2-1; 12 bases match TRBD2. Unmatched junction bases numbered 16, after V lost 7 bases and J lost 0 bases. Per the germline V gene, CDR1 is LNHDA and CDR2 is SQIVND (reference sequence). The CDR3 runs to 20 residues.

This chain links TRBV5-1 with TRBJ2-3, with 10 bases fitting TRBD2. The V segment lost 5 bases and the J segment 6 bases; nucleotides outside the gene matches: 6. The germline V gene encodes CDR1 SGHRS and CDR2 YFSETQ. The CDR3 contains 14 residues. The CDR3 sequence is CASSFSGRGDTQYF. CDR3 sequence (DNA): TGCGCCAGCAGTTTCAGCGGGAGGGGGGATACGCAGTATTTT.

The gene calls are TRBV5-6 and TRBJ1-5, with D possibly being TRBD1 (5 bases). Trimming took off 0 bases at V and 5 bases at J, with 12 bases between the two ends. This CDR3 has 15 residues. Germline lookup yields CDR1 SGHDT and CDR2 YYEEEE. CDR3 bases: TGTGCCAGCAGCTTGGCCGGCGAGGGGCATCAGCCCCAGCATTTT. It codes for CASSLAGEGHQPQHF.

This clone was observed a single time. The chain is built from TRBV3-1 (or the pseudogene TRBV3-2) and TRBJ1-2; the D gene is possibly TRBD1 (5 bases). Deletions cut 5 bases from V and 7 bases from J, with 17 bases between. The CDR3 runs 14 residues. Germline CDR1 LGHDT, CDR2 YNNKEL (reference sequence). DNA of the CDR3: TGTGCCAGCAGCTCCGCAGGGATGAGGGGTGGCTACACCTTC. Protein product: CASSSAGMRGGYTF.

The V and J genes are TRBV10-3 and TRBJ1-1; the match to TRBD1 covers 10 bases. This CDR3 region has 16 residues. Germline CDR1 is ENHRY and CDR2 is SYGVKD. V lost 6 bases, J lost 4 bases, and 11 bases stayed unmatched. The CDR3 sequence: CAIRHSTGGLGTEAFF. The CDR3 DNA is TGTGCCATCAGACACTCGACAGGGGGCCTAGGCACTGAAGCTTTCTTT.

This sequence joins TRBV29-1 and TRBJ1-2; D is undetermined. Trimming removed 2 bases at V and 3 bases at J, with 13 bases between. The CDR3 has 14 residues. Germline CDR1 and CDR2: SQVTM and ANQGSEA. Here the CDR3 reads CSVERKGVDYGYTF. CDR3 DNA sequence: TGCAGCGTTGAAAGAAAGGGTGTTGACTATGGCTACACCTTC.

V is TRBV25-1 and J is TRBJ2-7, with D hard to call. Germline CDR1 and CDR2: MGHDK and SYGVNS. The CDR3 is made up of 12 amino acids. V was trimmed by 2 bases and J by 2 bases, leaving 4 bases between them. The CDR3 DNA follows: TGTGCCAGCAGTGAACACCCCTACGAGCAGTACTTC. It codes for CASSEHPYEQYF.

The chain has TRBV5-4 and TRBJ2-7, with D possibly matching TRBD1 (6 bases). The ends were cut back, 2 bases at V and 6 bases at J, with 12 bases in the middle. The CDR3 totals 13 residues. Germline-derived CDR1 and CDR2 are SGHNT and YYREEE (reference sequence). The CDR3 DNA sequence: TGTGCCAGCAGCTTCACAGGGAGTCCCGAGCAGTACTTC. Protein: CASSFTGSPEQYF.

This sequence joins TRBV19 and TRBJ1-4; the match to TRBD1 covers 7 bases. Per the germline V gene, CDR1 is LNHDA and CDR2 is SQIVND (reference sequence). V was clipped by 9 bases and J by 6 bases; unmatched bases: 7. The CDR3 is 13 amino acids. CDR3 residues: CASETGRDEKLFF. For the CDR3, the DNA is TGTGCCAGCGAGACAGGGAGGGATGAAAAACTGTTTTTT.

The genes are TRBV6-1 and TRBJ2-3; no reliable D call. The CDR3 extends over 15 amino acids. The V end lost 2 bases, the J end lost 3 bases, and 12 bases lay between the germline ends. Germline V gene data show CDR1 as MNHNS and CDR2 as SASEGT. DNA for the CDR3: TGTGCCAGCAGTGAACTAAACGTTGAGACAGATACGCAGTATTTT. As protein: CASSELNVETDTQYF.

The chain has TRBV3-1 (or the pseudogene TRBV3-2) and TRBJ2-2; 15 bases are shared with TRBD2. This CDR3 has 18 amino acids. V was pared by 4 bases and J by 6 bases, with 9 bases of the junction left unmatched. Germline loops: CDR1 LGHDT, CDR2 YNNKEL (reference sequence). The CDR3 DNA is TGTGCCAGCAGCCGAGGACTAGCGGGGGGGCTAAGTGCCGGGGAGCTGTTTTTT. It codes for CASSRGLAGGLSAGELFF.

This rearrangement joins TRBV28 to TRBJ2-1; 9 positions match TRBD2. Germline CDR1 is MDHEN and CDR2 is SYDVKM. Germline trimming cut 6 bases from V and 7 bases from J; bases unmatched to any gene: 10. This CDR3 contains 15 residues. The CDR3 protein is CASSGSSGGRNEQFF. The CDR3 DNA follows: TGTGCCAGCAGCGGGAGTAGCGGGGGCAGGAATGAGCAGTTCTTC.

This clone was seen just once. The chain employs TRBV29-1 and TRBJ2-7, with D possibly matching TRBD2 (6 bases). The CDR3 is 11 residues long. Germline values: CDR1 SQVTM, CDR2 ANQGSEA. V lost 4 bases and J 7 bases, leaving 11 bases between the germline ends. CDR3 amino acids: CSVAPAGEQYF. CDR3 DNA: TGCAGCGTTGCGCCCGCGGGGGAGCAGTACTTC.

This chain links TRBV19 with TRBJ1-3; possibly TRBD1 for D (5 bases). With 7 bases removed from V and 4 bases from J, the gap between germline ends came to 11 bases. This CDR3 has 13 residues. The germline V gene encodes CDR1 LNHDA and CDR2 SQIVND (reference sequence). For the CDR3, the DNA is TGTGCCAGTAACGGGGCGCTCGGAAACACCATATATTTT. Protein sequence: CASNGALGNTIYF.

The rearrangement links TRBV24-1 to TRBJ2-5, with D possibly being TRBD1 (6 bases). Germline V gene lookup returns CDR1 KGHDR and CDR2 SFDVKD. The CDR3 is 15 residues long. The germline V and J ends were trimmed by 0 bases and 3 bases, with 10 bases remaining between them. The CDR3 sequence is CATSDLYRGKETQYF. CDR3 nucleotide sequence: TGTGCCACCAGTGATTTGTATAGGGGGAAAGAGACCCAGTACTTC.

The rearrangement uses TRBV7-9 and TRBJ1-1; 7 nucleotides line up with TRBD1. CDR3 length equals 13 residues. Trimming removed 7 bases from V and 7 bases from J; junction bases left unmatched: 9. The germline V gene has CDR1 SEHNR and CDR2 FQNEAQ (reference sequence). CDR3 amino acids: CASNEMTGHEAFF. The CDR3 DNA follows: TGTGCCAGCAACGAAATGACAGGGCATGAAGCTTTCTTT.

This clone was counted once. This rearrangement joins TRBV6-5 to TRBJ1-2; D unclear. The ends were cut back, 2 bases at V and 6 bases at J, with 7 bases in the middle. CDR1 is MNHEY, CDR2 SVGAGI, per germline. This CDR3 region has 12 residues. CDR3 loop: CASSYDGDGYTF. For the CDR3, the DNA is TGTGCCAGCAGTTACGACGGAGATGGCTACACCTTC.

The chain's CDR3 is CASSRGVWTVHF. The CDR3 bases are TGTGCCAGCAGTCGCGGCGTTTGGACAGTTCATTTT. This rearrangement joins TRBV12-3 or TRBV12-4 to TRBJ1-5, with TRBD1 as a possible D gene (6 bases). The CDR3 has 12 residues. Trimming took off 5 bases at V and 16 bases at J, with 18 bases between the two ends.